Included here is one T cell receptor (beta chain) sequence, with context. Its specificity is unknown. The data originate from a study of glioma-infiltrating T cells after dendritic cell vaccination. Study overall: Dendritic cell vaccination trial patients had either newly diagnosed or recurrent glioblastoma. Overall study results and limits: Complete blood and tumor specimen sets were limited to few patients.

Here immunoSEQ multiplex PCR was the method, and the copy in TCRdb shows in-frame clones only, minus some. The profile shows around 96,000 clones, 79% of them singletons. V lost 4 bases, J lost 5 bases, and 8 bases lay in between. The germline CDR1 and CDR2 sequences are GTSNPN and SVGIG (reference sequence). The CDR3 is 11 residues long. The chain is built from TRBV30 and TRBJ1-1; unclear D gene. Sample: blood, taken before dendritic cell vaccination. This receptor was taken from a human donor with glioblastoma. In nucleotides, the CDR3 is TGTGCCTGGACGGTCAATACTGAAGCTTTCTTT. Translation: CAWTVNTEAFF.